These 32 T cell receptor beta chains were sequenced from one sample in a study of Ad26.COV2.S vaccination and SARS-CoV-2 variants (TCRdb year 2021). Reading the label with the study, this specimen's treatment or condition is: around 19 received Ad26.COV2.S at low or high dose, single or two shots; about 5 received placebo; per-sample allocation not given. For vaccine and placebo recipients, repertoires were sequenced using samples collected on day 63 after the first injection. Libraries were constructed by the immunoSEQ multiplex PCR assay. In its TCRdb copy, this immuneACCESS table keeps in-frame sequences only and misses some clones. Where compared with another copy, unresolved V genes explain less than half of these, and the others have no known cause. The sample table contains approximately 500,000 clones; only one count was recorded for 87% of them. 13% of the sample comes from the top ten.

The sample here was peripheral blood, taken in a trial of Ad26.COV2.S vaccine versus placebo. These receptors came from a person aged 18-60 years who received the Ad26.COV2.S COVID-19 vaccine or a placebo.

The rearrangement uses TRBV30 and TRBJ1-2, with TRBD1 matching 9 bases. The germline CDR1 and CDR2 sequences are GTSNPN and SVGIG (reference sequence). The V segment lost 3 bases and the J segment 8 bases; nucleotides outside the gene matches: 13. This CDR3 is 15 amino acids long. CDR3 region: CAWSLPGQGAYGYTF. As DNA, the CDR3 is TGTGCCTGGAGCCTGCCGGGACAGGGTGCATACGGCTACACCTTC.

The sample holds one count of this clone. V usage is TRBV7-9 and J usage is TRBJ2-7, with D possibly being TRBD2 (5 bases). Looked up from germline, CDR1 is SEHNR and CDR2 is FQNEAQ (reference sequence). V lost 1 base, J lost 1 base, and 8 bases lay in between. CDR3 length: 14 residues. CDR3 region: CASSLDLASYEQYF. The CDR3 DNA reads TGTGCCAGCAGCTTAGACTTAGCGTCCTACGAGCAGTACTTC. The full variable domain, with the rest looked up from reference TRBV7-9 and TRBJ2-7, is DTGVSQNPRHKITKRGQNVTFRCDPISEHNRLYWYRQTLGQGPEFLTYFQNEAQLEKSRLLSDRFSAERPKGSFSTLEIQRTEQGDSAMYLCASSLDLASYEQYFGPGTRLTVT.

This chain uses TRBV5-4 with TRBJ2-5; 9 bases fit TRBD1. This CDR3 region has 14 residues. The V gene end was trimmed by 4 bases and the J gene end by 2 bases; junction bases not matched to a gene: 3. CDR1 is SGHNT and CDR2 is YYREEE in the germline V gene (reference sequence). The CDR3: CASSRGQGQETQYF. The CDR3 bases are TGTGCCAGCAGCCGAGGACAGGGGCAAGAGACCCAGTACTTC. Filled out from reference TRBV5-4 and TRBJ2-5, the complete variable domain reads ETGVTQSPTHLIKTRGQQVTLRCSSQSGHNTVSWYQQALGQGPQFIFQYYREEENGRGNFPPRFSGLQFPNYSSELNVNALELDDSALYLCASSRGQGQETQYFGPGTRLLVL.

CDR3 in DNA: TGTGCCAGCAGCTTGACAGGGGATGGTACTGAAGCTTTCTTT. Amino acids: CASSLTGDGTEAFF. The V gene is TRBV5-6, the J gene TRBJ1-1; 7 bases map to TRBD1. Unmatched junction bases numbered 5, after V lost 1 base and J lost 5 bases. In germline, CDR1 is SGHDT, CDR2 YYEEEE. The CDR3 runs to 14 residues.

The CDR3 sequence is CASSPYHDRSEAFF. The DNA of the CDR3 is TGTGCCAGCAGCCCTTATCATGACAGGTCTGAAGCTTTCTTT. This chain uses TRBV7-2 with TRBJ1-1; tentative D call: TRBD1 (6 bases). V dropped 5 bases and J dropped 6 bases, with 16 bases sitting between them. The CDR3 is 14 residues long. Germline values: CDR1 SGHTA, CDR2 FQGNSA. The full variable domain, completed using reference TRBV7-2 and TRBJ1-1, is GAGVSQSPSNKVTEKGKDVELRCDPISGHTALYWYRQSLGQGLEFLIYFQGNSAPDKSGLPSDRFSAERTGGSVSTLTIQRTQQEDSAVYLCASSPYHDRSEAFFGQGTRLTVV.

J is TRBJ2-5 and V is TRBV5-4; D is unclear. Germline CDR1 and CDR2: SGHNT and YYREEE (reference sequence). The CDR3 totals 16 residues. Deletions cut 3 bases from V and 5 bases from J, with 20 bases between. CDR3 loop: CASSSTSRPEMETQYF. In nucleotides, the CDR3 is TGTGCCAGCAGCTCAACGTCTCGGCCGGAGATGGAGACCCAGTACTTC.

The chain uses TRBV10-3 and TRBJ2-4; 7 bases are shared with TRBD2. V shed 10 bases and J 1 base; nucleotides not matched to a gene: 7. The CDR3 covers 14 residues. CDR1 is ENHRY and CDR2 is SYGVKD in the germline V gene. Here the CDR3 reads CATREEGAKNIQYF. The DNA for the CDR3 is TGTGCCACCCGGGAGGAGGGGGCCAAAAACATTCAGTACTTC.

The chain carries TRBV19 and TRBJ2-3; 11 bases fit TRBD2. Germline V gives CDR1 LNHDA, CDR2 SQIVND (reference sequence). Trimming took 5 bases from V and 6 from J; bases not matched to a gene: 10. The CDR3 is 16 residues long. The CDR3 DNA follows: TGTGCCAGTAGTGGATTTAGACTAGCGGGAACGGATACGCAGTATTTT. Translation gives CASSGFRLAGTDTQYF.

The chain links TRBV19 to TRBJ1-5; a weak D match, TRBD1 (6 bases). The V end was cut by 4 bases, the J end by 4 bases, with 17 bases between. The CDR3 totals 16 residues. CDR1 LNHDA and CDR2 SQIVND come from the germline V gene (reference sequence). The CDR3 DNA reads as TGTGCCAGTAGTAAAGGGGAACTCAGGGGAAATCAGCCCCAGCATTTT. It is translated as CASSKGELRGNQPQHF.

Note on this clone: Within the sample, other DNA sequences also encode this same CDR3. This chain connects TRBV30 to TRBJ2-7; D is ambiguous. This CDR3 is built from 13 residues. V was cut by 0 bases and J by 4 bases, with 10 bases left in between. The germline V gene encodes CDR1 GTSNPN and CDR2 SVGIG (reference sequence). CDR3 sequence reads: CAWSVRRAYEQYF. The CDR3 DNA sequence: TGTGCCTGGAGTGTACGACGGGCGTACGAGCAGTACTTC.

The chain joins TRBV4-2 to TRBJ2-2, with TRBD2 matching over 10 bases. V shed 0 bases and J 6 bases; nucleotides not matched to a gene: 10. This CDR3 has 18 residues. Germline V gene lookup returns CDR1 LGHNA and CDR2 YNFKEQ. The CDR3 spells CASSQELKASGRAGELFF. CDR3 DNA sequence: TGTGCCAGCAGCCAAGAACTTAAGGCTAGCGGGAGAGCCGGGGAGCTGTTTTTT.

The chain uses TRBV6-2 or TRBV6-3 and TRBJ2-3; D perhaps matches TRBD2 (7 bases). V shed 4 bases and J shed 0 bases, with 11 bases lying between them. Germline-derived CDR1 and CDR2 are MNHEY and SVGEGT. This CDR3 comprises 15 residues. CDR3 nucleotide sequence: TGTGCCAGCAGTTCGGGGGGCGCGAGCACAGATACGCAGTATTTT. It specifies CASSSGGASTDTQYF.

This sequence joins TRBV6-6 and TRBJ2-1; 7 positions agree with TRBD2. CDR1 MNHNY and CDR2 SVGAGI come from the germline V gene (reference sequence). The CDR3 is made up of 11 amino acids. V lost 8 bases to trimming and J lost 8 bases; unmatched junction nucleotides: 3. CDR3 sequence (DNA): TGTGCCAGCGGGAGGGGAGATGAGCAGTTCTTC. This sequence encodes CASGRGDEQFF.

V and J are TRBV18 and TRBJ1-2; no reliable D call. The CDR3 is made up of 13 amino acids. CDR1 and CDR2 (germline): KGHSH, LQKENI. Trimming stripped 2 bases from V and 8 bases from J, with 12 bases between. The CDR3 coding sequence is TGTGCCAGCTCACCAGGGATGCAGAAGGGCTACACCTTC. Translation gives CASSPGMQKGYTF.

Comment on this clone: Distinct nucleotide sequences in the sample also encode this CDR3. V is TRBV28 and J is TRBJ1-2, with D unresolved. Germline V gives CDR1 MDHEN, CDR2 SYDVKM. The CDR3 has 12 amino acids. V was clipped by 3 bases and J by 4 bases, with 6 bases between them. CDR3: CASSLAGYGYTF. The DNA of the CDR3 is TGTGCCAGCAGTTTGGCCGGCTATGGCTACACCTTC.

In its sample, this clone was seen a few times. This chain uses TRBV5-1 with TRBJ2-7; TRBD2 matches at 7 bases. Germline CDR1 reads SGHRS; CDR2 reads YFSETQ. V lost 2 bases and J lost 0; bases outside the gene matches: 8. CDR3 length equals 16 residues. The CDR3 coding sequence is TGCGCCAGCAGCTTTTCCCCAGGCGGGAGCTCCTACGAGCAGTACTTC. It is translated as CASSFSPGGSSYEQYF.

CDR3 residues: CASSPTGGVGSPLHF. Here the CDR3 DNA reads TGCGCCAGCAGCCCGACGGGGGGGGTAGGCTCACCCCTCCACTTT. The chain employs TRBV4-3 and TRBJ1-6; weak D call: TRBD1 (5 bases). CDR1 and CDR2 (germline): LGHNA, YSLEER. The CDR3 totals 15 residues. Trimming stripped 4 bases from V and 10 bases from J, with 17 bases between.

The CDR3 coding sequence is TGTGCCAGCAGCTTGGGGTCCCGGGACAGGGTTTCCTACGAGCAGTACTTC. Translating gives CASSLGSRDRVSYEQYF. The chain recombines TRBV5-5 with TRBJ2-7; 9 bases align to TRBD1. CDR3 length equals 17 residues. Germline assignment: CDR1 SGHKS and CDR2 YYEKEE (reference sequence). The V segment lost 0 bases and the J segment 1 base; nucleotides outside the gene matches: 8.

The rearrangement links TRBV5-1 to TRBJ1-1; TRBD1 might be the D (5 bases). Germline CDR1 reads SGHRS; CDR2 reads YFSETQ. CDR3 size: 17 residues. The germline V and J ends were trimmed by 7 bases and 6 bases, with 28 bases remaining between them. The CDR3 sequence: CASGPVVAGTVGAEAFF. The CDR3 DNA reads as TGCGCCAGCGGACCTGTGGTGGCTGGGACCGTGGGCGCTGAAGCTTTCTTT.

This sequence joins TRBV7-2 and TRBJ2-1; the D is unclear. Germline-derived CDR1 and CDR2 are SGHTA and FQGNSA. The CDR3 contains 17 residues. Trimming removed 5 bases from V and 0 bases from J, with 17 bases in between. CDR3: CASSLGQVPSSYNEQFF. CDR3 DNA: TGTGCCAGCAGCCTAGGGCAGGTGCCCAGCTCCTACAATGAGCAGTTCTTC.

The chain recombines TRBV7-6 with TRBJ2-7; TRBD2 matches at 9 bases. This CDR3 is 15 amino acids long. The V and J ends lost 5 bases and 2 bases, in that order; junction bases with no gene match: 7. CDR1 and CDR2 (germline): SGHVS, FNYEAQ. CDR3 nucleotides: TGTGCCAGCAGCACAGAAGCGGGAGGCCCCTACGAGCAGTACTTC. Amino acids: CASSTEAGGPYEQYF.

The chain carries TRBV6-2 or TRBV6-3 and TRBJ2-2, with TRBD1 as a possible D gene (6 bases). This CDR3 spans 16 amino acids. Germline V lookup: CDR1 MNHEY, CDR2 SVGEGT. Trimming removed 0 bases at V and 3 bases at J, with 11 bases between. This chain's CDR3 is CASSYSKGTYTGELFF. CDR3 DNA sequence: TGTGCCAGCAGTTACTCGAAAGGGACATACACCGGGGAGCTGTTTTTT.

The chain has TRBV28 and TRBJ1-1; 9 positions agree with TRBD1. The germline V gene encodes CDR1 MDHEN and CDR2 SYDVKM. The V gene end was trimmed by 8 bases and the J gene end by 3 bases; junction bases not matched to a gene: 7. The length of the CDR3 is 14 residues. The CDR3 is CASEPGQGYTEAFF. Here the CDR3 DNA reads TGTGCCAGCGAGCCGGGACAGGGATACACTGAAGCTTTCTTT.

The chain employs TRBV24-1 and TRBJ2-3, with 9 bases that match TRBD2. This CDR3 comprises 14 residues. Germline CDR1 and CDR2: KGHDR and SFDVKD. J lost 6 bases, V lost 5 bases, and 5 bases had no gene match. CDR3 in DNA: TGTGCCACCAGTGTTAGCGGGAGCGTGGATACGCAGTATTTT. Translated, it gives CATSVSGSVDTQYF.

The V gene is TRBV7-2, the J gene TRBJ2-5; D is undetermined. The CDR3 loop spans 15 amino acids. Germline-derived CDR1 and CDR2 are SGHTA and FQGNSA. V lost 5 bases to trimming and J lost 5 bases, with 18 bases between them. The CDR3 region has the DNA TGTGCCAGCAGCCCCGGCCCAAGGTCGTGGGAGACCCAGTACTTC. Its protein is CASSPGPRSWETQYF. The complete variable domain, with remaining parts taken from reference TRBV7-2 and TRBJ2-5, reads GAGVSQSPSNKVTEKGKDVELRCDPISGHTALYWYRQSLGQGLEFLIYFQGNSAPDKSGLPSDRFSAERTGGSVSTLTIQRTQQEDSAVYLCASSPGPRSWETQYFGPGTRLLVL.

This clone was seen a few times. At the DNA level, this CDR3 is encoded by other sequences in the same sample as well. The chain couples TRBV9 to TRBJ2-3; D uncertain. The length of the CDR3 is 14 residues. CDR1 is SGDLS, CDR2 YYNGEE, per germline. V dropped 0 bases and J dropped 1 base, with 6 bases sitting between them. Here the CDR3 DNA reads TGTGCCAGCAGCGTAGAGGGTGGCACAGATACGCAGTATTTT. Its translation: CASSVEGGTDTQYF.

CDR3 nucleotides: TGTGCCAGCTCACCACAGCCAGGGACTAGCACAGATACGCAGTATTTT. Translating gives CASSPQPGTSTDTQYF. The V gene is TRBV18, the J gene TRBJ2-3; tentative D call: TRBD2 (6 bases). The CDR3 has 16 residues. With 1 base removed from V and 0 bases from J, the gap between germline ends came to 11 bases. Germline V CDR1 and CDR2: KGHSH, LQKENI.

The chain couples TRBV24-1 to TRBJ1-5; the match to TRBD1 covers 10 bases. J gave up 6 bases and V 3 bases, and 4 bases lay outside the gene matches. CDR3 length: 15 residues. CDR1 is KGHDR, CDR2 SFDVKD, per germline. The CDR3 region is CATSDPGQGSQPQHF. In nucleotides, the CDR3 is TGTGCCACCAGTGATCCGGGACAGGGGAGTCAGCCCCAGCATTTT.

As to this clone: One junction end disagrees with the germline gene, perhaps due to a read error. This chain uses TRBV24-1 with TRBJ2-2; D is unclear. CDR1 is KGHDR and CDR2 is SFDVKD in the germline V gene. This CDR3 is 18 amino acids long. The CDR3, as DNA: TGTGCCACCAGTGTTTTGGTCCCGGACCTAGGTGGCACCGGGGAGCTGTTTTTT. Residues: CATSVLVPDLGGTGELFF.

This chain connects TRBV7-9 to TRBJ1-6; D is uncertain. This CDR3 is built from 18 residues. Germline lookup yields CDR1 SEHNR and CDR2 FQNEAQ (reference sequence). Trimming cost V 5 bases and J 0 bases, with 17 bases left between them. CDR3 loop: CASSRGPKGTSYNSPLHF. The CDR3 DNA follows: TGTGCCAGCAGCCGGGGTCCGAAAGGCACCTCCTATAATTCACCCCTCCACTTT.

This CDR3 reads CASSQPGLAFVDEQFF. The DNA of the CDR3 is TGTGCCAGCAGCCAACCGGGACTAGCATTTGTGGATGAGCAGTTCTTC. The V call is TRBV3-1 (or the pseudogene TRBV3-2), the J call TRBJ2-1; 9 nucleotides agree with TRBD2. Germline V gene sequence: CDR1 LGHDT, CDR2 YNNKEL (reference sequence). This CDR3 is built from 16 residues. With V trimmed by 2 bases and J by 8 bases, 10 bases remained unmatched.

This chain joins TRBV5-6 and TRBJ2-3, with 10 bases that match TRBD1. With V trimmed by 0 bases and J by 6 bases, 7 bases remained unmatched. The CDR3 runs 16 residues. CDR1 and CDR2 (germline): SGHDT, YYEEEE. The CDR3 here is CASSLGGQGIVDTQYF. CDR3 DNA sequence: TGTGCCAGCAGCTTGGGGGGACAGGGGATTGTTGATACGCAGTATTTT.